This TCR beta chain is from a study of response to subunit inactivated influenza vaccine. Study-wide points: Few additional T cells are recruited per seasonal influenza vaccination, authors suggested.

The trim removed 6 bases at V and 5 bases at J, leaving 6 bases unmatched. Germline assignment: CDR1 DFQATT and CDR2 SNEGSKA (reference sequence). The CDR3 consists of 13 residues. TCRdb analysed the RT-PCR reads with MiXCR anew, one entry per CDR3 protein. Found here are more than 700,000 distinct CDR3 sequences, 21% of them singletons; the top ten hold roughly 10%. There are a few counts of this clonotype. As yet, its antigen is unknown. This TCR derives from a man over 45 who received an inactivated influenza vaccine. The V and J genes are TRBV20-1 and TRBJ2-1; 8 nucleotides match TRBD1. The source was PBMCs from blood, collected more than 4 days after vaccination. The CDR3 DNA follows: TGCAGTGCCAGACAGGGGAATAACAATGAGCAGTTCTTC. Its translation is CSARQGNNNEQFF.